This entry features one T cell receptor (beta chain) sequence. The data are from a study of T cells expressing NK-cell markers. On the study more broadly: Just one sequenced donor of eight was HCMV-seronegative, while seven were seropositive.

TCRdb reprocessed the 5' RACE reads; each CDR3 protein has one entry and no DNA is given. The sample's table shows about 260,000 distinct CDR3 sequences. The germline V gene has CDR1 LGHNA and CDR2 YNFKEQ. The CDR3 totals 16 residues. The receptor comes from a woman between 18 and 70 years old in good health. This rearrangement joins TRBV4-2 to TRBJ2-5; TCRdb indicates TRBD2, and absent DNA this call remains unverified. The sequenced sample consisted of blood T cells: a sorted CD56 or NKG2C T cell subset, CD4+ or CD8+ T cells, or bulk PBMC T cells (not recorded which). CDR3: CASSPLGLAGEETQYF.